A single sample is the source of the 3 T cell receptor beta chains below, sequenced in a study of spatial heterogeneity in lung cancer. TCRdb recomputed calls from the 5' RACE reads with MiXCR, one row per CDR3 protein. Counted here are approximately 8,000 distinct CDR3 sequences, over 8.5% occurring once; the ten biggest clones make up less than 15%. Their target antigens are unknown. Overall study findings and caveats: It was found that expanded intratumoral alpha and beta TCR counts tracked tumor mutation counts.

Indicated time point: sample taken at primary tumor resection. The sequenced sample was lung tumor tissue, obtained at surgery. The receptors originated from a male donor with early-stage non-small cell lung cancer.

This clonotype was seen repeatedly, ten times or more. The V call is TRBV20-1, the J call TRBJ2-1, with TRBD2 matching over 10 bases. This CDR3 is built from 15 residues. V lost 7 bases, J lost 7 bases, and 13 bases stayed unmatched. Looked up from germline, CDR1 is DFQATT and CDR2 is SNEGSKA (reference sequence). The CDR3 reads CSGPRASGRYNEQFF. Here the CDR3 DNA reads TGCAGTGGGCCCAGGGCTAGCGGGAGATATAATGAGCAGTTCTTC.

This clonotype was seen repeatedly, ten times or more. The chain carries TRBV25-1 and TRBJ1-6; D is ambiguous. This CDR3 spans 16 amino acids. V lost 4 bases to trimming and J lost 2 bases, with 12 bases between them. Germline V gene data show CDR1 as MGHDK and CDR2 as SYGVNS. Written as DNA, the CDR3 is TGTGCCAGCAGTGTGGGGAGTATTACCTATAATTCACCCCTCCACTTT. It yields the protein CASSVGSITYNSPLHF.

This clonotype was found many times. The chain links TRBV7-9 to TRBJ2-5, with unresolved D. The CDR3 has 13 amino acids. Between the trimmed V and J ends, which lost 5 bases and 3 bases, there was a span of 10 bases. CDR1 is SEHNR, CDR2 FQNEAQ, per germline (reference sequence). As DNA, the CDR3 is TGTGCCAGCAGCCCCGGCACAGAAGAGACCCAGTACTTC. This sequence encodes CASSPGTEETQYF. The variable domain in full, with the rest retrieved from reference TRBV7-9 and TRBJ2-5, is DTGVSQNPRHKITKRGQNVTFRCDPISEHNRLYWYRQTLGQGPEFLTYFQNEAQLEKSRLLSDRFSAERPKGSFSTLEIQRTEQGDSAMYLCASSPGTEETQYFGPGTRLLVL.